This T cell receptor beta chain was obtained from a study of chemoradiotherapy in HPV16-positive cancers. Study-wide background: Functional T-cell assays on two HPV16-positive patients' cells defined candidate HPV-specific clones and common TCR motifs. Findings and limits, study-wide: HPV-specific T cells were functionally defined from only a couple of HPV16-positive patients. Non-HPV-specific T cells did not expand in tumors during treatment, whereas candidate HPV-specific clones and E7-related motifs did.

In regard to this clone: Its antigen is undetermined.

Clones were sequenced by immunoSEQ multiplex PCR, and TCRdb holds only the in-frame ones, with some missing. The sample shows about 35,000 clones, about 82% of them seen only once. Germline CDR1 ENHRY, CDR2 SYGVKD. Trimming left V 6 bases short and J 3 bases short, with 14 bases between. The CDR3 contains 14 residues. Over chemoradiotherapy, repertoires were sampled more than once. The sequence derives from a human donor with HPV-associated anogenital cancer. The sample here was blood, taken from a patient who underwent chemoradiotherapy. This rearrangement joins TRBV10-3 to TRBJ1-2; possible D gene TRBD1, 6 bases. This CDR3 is CAIRPSDSHYGYTF. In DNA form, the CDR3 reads TGTGCCATCAGGCCCTCGGACAGCCACTATGGCTACACCTTC.